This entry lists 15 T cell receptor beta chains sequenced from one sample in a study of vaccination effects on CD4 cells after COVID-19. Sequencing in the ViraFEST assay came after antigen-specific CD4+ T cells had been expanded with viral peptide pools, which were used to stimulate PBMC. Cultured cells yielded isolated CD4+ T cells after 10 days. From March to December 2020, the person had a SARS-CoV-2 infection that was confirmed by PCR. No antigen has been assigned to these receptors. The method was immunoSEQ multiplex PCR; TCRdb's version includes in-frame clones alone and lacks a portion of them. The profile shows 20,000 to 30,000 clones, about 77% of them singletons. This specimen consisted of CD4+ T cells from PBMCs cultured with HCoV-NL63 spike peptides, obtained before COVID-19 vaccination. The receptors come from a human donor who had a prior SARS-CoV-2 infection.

CDR3: CASSPGKLNQPQHF. The DNA of the CDR3 is TGTGCCAGCAGTCCCGGAAAACTAAATCAGCCCCAGCATTTT. This chain connects TRBV6-1 to TRBJ1-5; D not resolved. V shed 5 bases and J shed 4 bases, with 12 bases lying between them. CDR3 size: 14 residues. The germline V gene has CDR1 MNHNS and CDR2 SASEGT.

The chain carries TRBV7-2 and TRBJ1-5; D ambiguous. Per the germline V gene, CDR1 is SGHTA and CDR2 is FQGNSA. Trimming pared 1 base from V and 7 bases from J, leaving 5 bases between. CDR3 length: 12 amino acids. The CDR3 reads CASSLVFQPQHF. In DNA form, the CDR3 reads TGTGCCAGCAGCTTAGTCTTCCAGCCCCAGCATTTT.

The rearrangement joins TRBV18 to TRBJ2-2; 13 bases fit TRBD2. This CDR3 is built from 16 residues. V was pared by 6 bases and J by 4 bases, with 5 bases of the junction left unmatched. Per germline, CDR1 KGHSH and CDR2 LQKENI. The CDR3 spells CASSLGLAGVTGELFF. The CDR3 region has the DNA TGTGCCAGCTCCCTCGGACTAGCGGGGGTCACCGGGGAGCTGTTTTTT.

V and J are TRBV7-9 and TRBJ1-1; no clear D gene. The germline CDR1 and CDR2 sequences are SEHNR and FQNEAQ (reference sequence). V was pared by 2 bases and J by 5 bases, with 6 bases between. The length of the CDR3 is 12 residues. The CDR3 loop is CASSLSLTEAFF. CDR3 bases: TGTGCCAGCAGCTTATCTTTGACTGAAGCTTTCTTT.

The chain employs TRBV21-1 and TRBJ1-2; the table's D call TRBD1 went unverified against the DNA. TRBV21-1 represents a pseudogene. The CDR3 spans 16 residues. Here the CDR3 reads CASSKVRRDMQNGYTF. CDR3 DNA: TGTGCCAGCAGCAAGGTTCGTAGGGACATGCAGAATGGCTACACCTTC.

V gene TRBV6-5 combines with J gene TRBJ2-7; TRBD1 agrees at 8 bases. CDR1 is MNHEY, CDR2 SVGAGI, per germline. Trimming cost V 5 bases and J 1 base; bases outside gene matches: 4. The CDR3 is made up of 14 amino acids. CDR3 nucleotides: TGTGCCAGCAGTCTGGACAGGGTATCCTACGAGCAGTACTTC. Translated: CASSLDRVSYEQYF.

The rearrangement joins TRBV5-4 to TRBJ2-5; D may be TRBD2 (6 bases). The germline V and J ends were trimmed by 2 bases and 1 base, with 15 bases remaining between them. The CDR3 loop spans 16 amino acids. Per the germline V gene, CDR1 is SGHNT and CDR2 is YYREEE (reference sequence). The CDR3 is CASSFGAWEVQETQYF. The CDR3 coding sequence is TGTGCCAGCAGCTTTGGAGCCTGGGAGGTCCAAGAGACCCAGTACTTC.

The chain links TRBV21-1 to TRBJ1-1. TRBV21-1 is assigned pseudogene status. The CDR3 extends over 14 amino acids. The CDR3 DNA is TGTGCCAGCAGCAAAGAGACGGTGGACACTGAAGCTTTCTTT. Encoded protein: CASSKETVDTEAFF.

CDR3 region: CASSPGRQAYGYTF. The CDR3 DNA is TGTGCCAGCAGCCCCGGAAGACAGGCCTATGGCTACACCTTC. This chain links TRBV5-5 with TRBJ1-2; the D gene is possibly TRBD1 (6 bases). Germline V gene data show CDR1 as SGHKS and CDR2 as YYEKEE (reference sequence). This CDR3 has 14 amino acids. Between the trimmed V and J ends, which lost 4 bases and 4 bases, there was a span of 14 bases.

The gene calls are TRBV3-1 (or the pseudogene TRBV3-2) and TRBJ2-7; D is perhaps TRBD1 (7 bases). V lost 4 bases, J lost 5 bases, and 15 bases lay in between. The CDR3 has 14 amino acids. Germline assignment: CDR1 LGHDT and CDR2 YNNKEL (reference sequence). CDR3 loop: CASSLRGARDEQYF. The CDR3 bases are TGTGCCAGCAGCCTCAGGGGGGCCAGAGACGAGCAGTACTTC.

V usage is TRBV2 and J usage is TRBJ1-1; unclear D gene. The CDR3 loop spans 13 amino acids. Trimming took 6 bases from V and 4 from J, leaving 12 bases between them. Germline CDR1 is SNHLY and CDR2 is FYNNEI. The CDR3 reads CASRAFGSTEAFF. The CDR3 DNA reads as TGTGCCAGCAGGGCTTTCGGATCCACTGAAGCTTTCTTT. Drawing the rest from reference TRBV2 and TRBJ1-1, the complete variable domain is EPEVTQTPSHQVTQMGQEVILRCVPISNHLYFYWYRQILGQKVEFLVSFYNNEISEKSEIFDDQFSVERPDGSNFTLKIRSTKLEDSAMYFCASRAFGSTEAFFGQGTRLTVV.

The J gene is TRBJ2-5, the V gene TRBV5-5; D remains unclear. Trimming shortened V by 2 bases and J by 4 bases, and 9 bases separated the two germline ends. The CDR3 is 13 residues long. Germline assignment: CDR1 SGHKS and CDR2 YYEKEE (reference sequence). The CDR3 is CASSFSPGETQYF. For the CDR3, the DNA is TGTGCCAGCAGCTTCAGCCCCGGAGAGACCCAGTACTTC. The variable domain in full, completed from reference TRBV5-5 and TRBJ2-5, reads DAGVTQSPTHLIKTRGQQVTLRCSPISGHKSVSWYQQVLGQGPQFIFQYYEKEERGRGNFPDRFSARQFPNYSSELNVNALLLGDSALYLCASSFSPGETQYFGPGTRLLVL.

The CDR3, as DNA: TGTGCCAGCAGCCAAGAGTTGGCGGACCGCACAGATACGCAGTATTTT. It specifies CASSQELADRTDTQYF. The chain carries TRBV3-1 (or the pseudogene TRBV3-2) and TRBJ2-3; D ambiguous. The CDR3 is 16 amino acids. CDR1 and CDR2 (germline): LGHDT, YNNKEL (reference sequence). Trimming took 0 bases from V and 1 from J, leaving 11 bases between them.

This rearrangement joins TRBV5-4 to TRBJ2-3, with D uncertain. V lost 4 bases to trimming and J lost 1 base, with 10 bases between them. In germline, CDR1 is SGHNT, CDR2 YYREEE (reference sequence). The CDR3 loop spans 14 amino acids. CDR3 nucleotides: TGTGCCAGCAGCGATAGAGCTGGCACAGATACGCAGTATTTT. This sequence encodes CASSDRAGTDTQYF.

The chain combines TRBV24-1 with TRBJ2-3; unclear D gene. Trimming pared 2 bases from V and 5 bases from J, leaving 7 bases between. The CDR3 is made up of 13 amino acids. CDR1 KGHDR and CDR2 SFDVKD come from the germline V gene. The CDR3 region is CATSDWDQDTQYF. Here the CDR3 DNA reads TGTGCCACCAGTGATTGGGATCAAGATACGCAGTATTTT.